This record covers a single T cell receptor beta chain. By 5'RACE with 10-nucleotide random UMIs, the cDNA was made. TCRdb used MiXCR to reprocess the 5' RACE reads, holding one entry per CDR3 protein. This table holds about 33,000 distinct CDR3 sequences, around 13% found once. These data are taken from a study of neurological immune-mediated disorders. Indicated time point: longitudinal time-point 2. Healthy control participants comprised blood bank volunteers in Maryland, USA. The unsorted libraries were generated from a total of 2 million PBMCs, which had been stored in RNAlater at -80 C. V lost 3 bases and J lost 2, with 10 bases in between. Germline V gives CDR1 MNHEY, CDR2 SVGEGT. This CDR3 is built from 15 residues.

V and J are TRBV6-2 or TRBV6-3 and TRBJ2-2; D is uncertain. The TCR was taken from a woman in her 40s in good health. Sequenced input: PBMCs. CDR3 region: CASSYYLTNTGELFF. CDR3 sequence (DNA): TGTGCCAGCAGTTATTACCTGACTAACACCGGGGAGCTGTTTTTT.